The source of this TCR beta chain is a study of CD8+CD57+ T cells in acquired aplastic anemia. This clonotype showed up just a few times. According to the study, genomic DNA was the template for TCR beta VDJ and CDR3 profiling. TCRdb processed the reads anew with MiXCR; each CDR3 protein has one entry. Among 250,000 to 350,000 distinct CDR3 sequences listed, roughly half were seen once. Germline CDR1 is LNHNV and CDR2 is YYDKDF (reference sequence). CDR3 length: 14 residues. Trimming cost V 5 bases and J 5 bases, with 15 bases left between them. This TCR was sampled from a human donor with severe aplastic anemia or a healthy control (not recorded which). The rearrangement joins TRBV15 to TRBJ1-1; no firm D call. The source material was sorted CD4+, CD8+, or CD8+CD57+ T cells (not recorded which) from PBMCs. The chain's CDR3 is CATSGTGGNTEAFF. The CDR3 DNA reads TGTGCCACCAGCGGCACGGGAGGGAATACTGAAGCTTTCTTT.